The clone carrying this T cell receptor beta chain was picked up a small number of times. Its antigen is unidentified. CDR1 and CDR2 from the germline V gene are SQVTM and ANQGSEA. The CDR3 is 13 amino acids. Trimming removed 7 bases from V and 4 bases from J; junction bases left unmatched: 6. TCRdb re-derived calls from the 5' RACE reads in MiXCR, one entry per CDR3 protein. The top ten clones hold about 0.48% of a sample with 540,000 or so distinct CDR3 sequences, around 20% of them seen once. These data come from a study of identical twins. Regarding the study as a whole: The more abundant beta clonotypes in cord blood had fewer insertions, and memory repertoires did not show this. Diverse VJ usage suggested most zero-insertion clonotypes were not invariant T cells.

These data were likewise used in another study, on yellow fever vaccine responses in identical twins. As that study records: Twins' vaccine T cell responses were reported to seem partly convergent and partly personalized.

This receptor was taken from a woman aged 18-29 years in good health. Material for sequencing was CD4+ T cells sorted from blood. The gene calls are TRBV29-1 and TRBJ2-5; 10 bases align to TRBD1. The CDR3 DNA reads as TGCAGCGCCCGGGACAGGGGAAGAGAGACCCAGTACTTC. It yields the protein CSARDRGRETQYF.